This paragraph covers one T cell receptor beta chain sequence. The library targeted TCRbeta and was prepared with unique molecular identifiers. One entry per CDR3 protein, called by TCRdb with MiXCR from the PCR reads. The table lists about 690,000 distinct CDR3 sequences, roughly 17% of them singletons. The data stem from a study of T-cell reconstitution after alpha-beta-depleted transplantation in children. The germline V and J ends were trimmed by 5 bases and 5 bases, with 17 bases remaining between them. Germline CDR1 is SEHNR and CDR2 is FQNEAQ (reference sequence). The CDR3 spans 15 residues. This receptor was obtained from a human donor who donated a stem cell graft to a child with acute myeloid leukemia. The specimen comprised PBMCs from the stem cell graft donor, sampled from the stem cell graft. The rearrangement links TRBV7-9 to TRBJ2-3; D unclear. For the CDR3, the DNA is TGTGCCAGCAGCGGTGACTGGGTCCAAGGAGATACGCAGTATTTT. Translation: CASSGDWVQGDTQYF.